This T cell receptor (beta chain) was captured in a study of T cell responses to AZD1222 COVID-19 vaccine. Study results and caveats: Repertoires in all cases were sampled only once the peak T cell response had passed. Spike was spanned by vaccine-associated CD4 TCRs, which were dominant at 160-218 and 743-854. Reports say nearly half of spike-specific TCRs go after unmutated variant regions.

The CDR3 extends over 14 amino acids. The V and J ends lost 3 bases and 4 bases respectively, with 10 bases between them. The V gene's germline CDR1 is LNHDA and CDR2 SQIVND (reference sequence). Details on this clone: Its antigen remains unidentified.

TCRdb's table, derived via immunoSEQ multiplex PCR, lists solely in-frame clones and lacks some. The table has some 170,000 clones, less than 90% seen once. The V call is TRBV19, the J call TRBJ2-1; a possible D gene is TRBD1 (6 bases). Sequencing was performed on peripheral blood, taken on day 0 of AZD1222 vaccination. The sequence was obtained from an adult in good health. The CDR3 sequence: CASSISGAYNEQFF. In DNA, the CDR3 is TGTGCCAGTAGTATCTCAGGGGCTTACAATGAGCAGTTCTTC.